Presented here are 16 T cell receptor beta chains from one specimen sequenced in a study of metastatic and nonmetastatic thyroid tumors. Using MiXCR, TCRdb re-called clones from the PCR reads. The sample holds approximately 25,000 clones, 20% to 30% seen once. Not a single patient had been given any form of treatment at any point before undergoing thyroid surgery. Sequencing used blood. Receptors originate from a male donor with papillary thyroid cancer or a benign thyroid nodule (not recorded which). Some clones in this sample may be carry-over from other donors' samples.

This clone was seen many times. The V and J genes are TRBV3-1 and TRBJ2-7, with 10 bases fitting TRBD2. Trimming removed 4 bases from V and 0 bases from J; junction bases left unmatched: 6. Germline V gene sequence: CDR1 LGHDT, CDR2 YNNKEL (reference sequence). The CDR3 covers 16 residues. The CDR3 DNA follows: TGTGCCAGCAGCCCCCGGACTAGCGGTAACTCCTACGAGCAGTACTTC. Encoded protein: CASSPRTSGNSYEQYF.

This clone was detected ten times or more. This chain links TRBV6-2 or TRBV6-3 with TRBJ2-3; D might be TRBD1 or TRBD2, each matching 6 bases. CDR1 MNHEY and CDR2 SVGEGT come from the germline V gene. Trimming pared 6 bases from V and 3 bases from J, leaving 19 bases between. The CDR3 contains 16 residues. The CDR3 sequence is CASRPHRAGSTDTQYF. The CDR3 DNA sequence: TGTGCCAGCAGACCCCACAGGGCCGGGAGTACAGATACGCAGTATTTT.

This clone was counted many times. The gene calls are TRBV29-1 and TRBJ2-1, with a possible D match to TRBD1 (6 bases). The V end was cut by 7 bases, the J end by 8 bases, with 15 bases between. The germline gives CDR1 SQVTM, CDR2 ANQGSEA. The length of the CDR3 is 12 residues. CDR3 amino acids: CSAVTGLDEQFF. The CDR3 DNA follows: TGCAGCGCTGTGACAGGATTGGATGAGCAGTTCTTC.

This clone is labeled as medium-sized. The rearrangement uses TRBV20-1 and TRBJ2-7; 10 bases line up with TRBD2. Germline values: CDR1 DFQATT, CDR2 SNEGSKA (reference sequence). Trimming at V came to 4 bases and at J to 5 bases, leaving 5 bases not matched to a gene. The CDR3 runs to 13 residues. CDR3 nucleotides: TGCAGTGCTACCCTTCTAGCGGGAGACGAGCAGTACTTC. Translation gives CSATLLAGDEQYF.

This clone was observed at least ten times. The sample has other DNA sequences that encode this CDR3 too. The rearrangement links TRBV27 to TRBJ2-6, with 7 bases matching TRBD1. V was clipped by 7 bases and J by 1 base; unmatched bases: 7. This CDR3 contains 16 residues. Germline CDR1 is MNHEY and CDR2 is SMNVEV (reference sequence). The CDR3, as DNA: TGTGCCAGCACCCTCATCAGGGGGTCTGGGGCCAACGTCCTGACTTTC. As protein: CASTLIRGSGANVLTF.

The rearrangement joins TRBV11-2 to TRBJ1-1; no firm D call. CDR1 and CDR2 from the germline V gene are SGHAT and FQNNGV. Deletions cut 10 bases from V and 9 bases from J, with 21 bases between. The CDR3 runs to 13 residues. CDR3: CAIISLRGKKAFF. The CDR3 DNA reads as TGTGCCATCATCTCCCTTCGGGGAAAGAAAGCTTTCTTT.

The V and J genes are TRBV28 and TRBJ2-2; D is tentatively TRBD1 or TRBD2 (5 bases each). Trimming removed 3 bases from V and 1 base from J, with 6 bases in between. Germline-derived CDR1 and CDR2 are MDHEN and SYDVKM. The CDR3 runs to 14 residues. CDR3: CASSFGGNTGELFF. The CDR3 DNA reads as TGTGCCAGCAGTTTTGGGGGGAACACCGGGGAGCTGTTTTTT. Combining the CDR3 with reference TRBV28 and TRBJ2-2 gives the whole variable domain DVKVTQSSRYLVKRTGEKVFLECVQDMDHENMFWYRQDPGLGLRLIYFSYDVKMKEKGDIPEGYSVSREKKERFSLILESASTNQTSMYLCASSFGGNTGELFFGEGSRLTVL.

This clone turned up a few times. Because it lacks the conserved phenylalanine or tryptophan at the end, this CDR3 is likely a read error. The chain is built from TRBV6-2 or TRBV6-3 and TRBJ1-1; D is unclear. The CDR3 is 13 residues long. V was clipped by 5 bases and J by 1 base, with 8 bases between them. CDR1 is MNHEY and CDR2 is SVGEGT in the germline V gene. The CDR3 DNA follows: TGTGCCAGCAGTCCTCGTGAGAACACTGAAGCTTTCCTT. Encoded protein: CASSPRENTEAFL.

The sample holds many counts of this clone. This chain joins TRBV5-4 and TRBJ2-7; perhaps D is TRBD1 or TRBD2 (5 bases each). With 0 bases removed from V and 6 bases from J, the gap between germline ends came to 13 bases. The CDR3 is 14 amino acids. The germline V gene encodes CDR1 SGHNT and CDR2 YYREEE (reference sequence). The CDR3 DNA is TGTGCCAGCAGCTTGGGGGACCCACCCACCGAGCAGTACTTC. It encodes CASSLGDPPTEQYF.

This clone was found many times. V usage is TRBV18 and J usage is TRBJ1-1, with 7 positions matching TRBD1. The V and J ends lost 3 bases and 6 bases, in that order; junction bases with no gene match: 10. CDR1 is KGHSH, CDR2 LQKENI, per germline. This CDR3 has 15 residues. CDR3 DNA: TGTGCCAGCTCACCGGGTAGGAGGGGGCAGGCTGAAGCTTTCTTT. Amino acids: CASSPGRRGQAEAFF. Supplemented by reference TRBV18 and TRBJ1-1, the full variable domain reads NAGVMQNPRHLVRRRGQEARLRCSPMKGHSHVYWYRQLPEEGLKFMVYLQKENIIDESGMPKERFSAEFPKEGPSILRIQQVVRGDSAAYFCASSPGRRGQAEAFFGQGTRLTVV.

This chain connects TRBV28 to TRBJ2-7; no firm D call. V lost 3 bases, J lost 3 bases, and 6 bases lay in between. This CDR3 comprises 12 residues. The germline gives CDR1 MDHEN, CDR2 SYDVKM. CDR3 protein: CASSFSYYEQYF. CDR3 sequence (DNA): TGTGCCAGCAGTTTCTCCTACTACGAGCAGTACTTC.

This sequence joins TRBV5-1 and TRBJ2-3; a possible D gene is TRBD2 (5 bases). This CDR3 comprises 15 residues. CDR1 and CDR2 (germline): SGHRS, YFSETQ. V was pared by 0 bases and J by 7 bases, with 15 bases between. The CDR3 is CASSLDGIIAYTQYF. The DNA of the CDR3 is TGCGCCAGCAGCTTGGACGGGATCATAGCATATACGCAGTATTTT.

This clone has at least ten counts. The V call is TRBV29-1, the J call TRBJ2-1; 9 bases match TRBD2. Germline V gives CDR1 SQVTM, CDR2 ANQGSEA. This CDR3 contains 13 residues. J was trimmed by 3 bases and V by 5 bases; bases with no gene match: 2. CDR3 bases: TGCAGCGTTCGACTAGCGGACTACAATGAGCAGTTCTTC. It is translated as CSVRLADYNEQFF.

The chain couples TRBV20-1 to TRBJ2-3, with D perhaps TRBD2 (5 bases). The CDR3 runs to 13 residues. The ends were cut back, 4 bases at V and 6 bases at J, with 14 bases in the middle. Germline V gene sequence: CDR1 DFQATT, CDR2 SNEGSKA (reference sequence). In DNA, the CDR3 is TGCAGTGCTACCCAGGAACGGAGGGATACGCAGTATTTT. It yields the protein CSATQERRDTQYF.

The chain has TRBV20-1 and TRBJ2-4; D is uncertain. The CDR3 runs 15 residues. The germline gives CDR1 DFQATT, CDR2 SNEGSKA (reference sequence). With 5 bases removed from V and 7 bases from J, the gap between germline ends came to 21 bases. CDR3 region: CSAQRRAIFANIQYF. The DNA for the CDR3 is TGCAGTGCTCAGAGACGGGCTATCTTCGCCAACATTCAGTACTTC.

The CDR3, as DNA: TGTGCCAGCAGCTCCCTCCGGCTAGCGTCCGACGAGCAGTACTTC. It yields the protein CASSSLRLASDEQYF. The genes are TRBV7-8 and TRBJ2-7, with D perhaps TRBD2 (6 bases). The CDR3 contains 15 residues. CDR1 is SGHVS and CDR2 is FQNEAQ in the germline V gene. V dropped 4 bases and J dropped 5 bases, with 18 bases sitting between them.